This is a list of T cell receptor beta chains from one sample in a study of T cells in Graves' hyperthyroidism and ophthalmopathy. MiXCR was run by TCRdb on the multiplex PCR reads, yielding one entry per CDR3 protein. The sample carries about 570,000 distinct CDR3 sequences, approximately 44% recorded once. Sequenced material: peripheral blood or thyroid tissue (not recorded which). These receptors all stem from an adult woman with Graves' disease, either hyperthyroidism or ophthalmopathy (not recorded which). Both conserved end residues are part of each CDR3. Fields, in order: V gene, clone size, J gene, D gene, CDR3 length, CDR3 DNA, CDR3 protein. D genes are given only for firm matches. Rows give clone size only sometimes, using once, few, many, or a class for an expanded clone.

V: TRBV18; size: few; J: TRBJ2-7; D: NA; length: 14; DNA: TGTGCCAGCTCACCATTAAGCCTATCCTACGAGCAGTACTTC; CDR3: CASSPLSLSYEQYF
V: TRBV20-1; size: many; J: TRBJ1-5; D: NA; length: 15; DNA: TGCAGTGCCCCGGCGAGACACTTGAGCAATCAGCCCCAGCATTTT; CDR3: CSAPARHLSNQPQHF
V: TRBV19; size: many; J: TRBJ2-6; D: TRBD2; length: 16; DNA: TGTGCCAGCCATCGTGGGAGGGACTCTGGGGCCAACGTCCTGACTTTC; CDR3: CASHRGRDSGANVLTF
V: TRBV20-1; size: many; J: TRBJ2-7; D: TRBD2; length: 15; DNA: TGCAGTGCCGGGGACTTCCTAGCGGGGTCGGGCGAGCAGTACTTC; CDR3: CSAGDFLAGSGEQYF
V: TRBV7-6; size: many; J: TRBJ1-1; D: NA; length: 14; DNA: TGTGCCAGCAGCTTATTGGACGGCAACACTGAAGCTTTCTTT; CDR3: CASSLLDGNTEAFF
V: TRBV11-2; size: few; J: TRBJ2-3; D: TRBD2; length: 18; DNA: TGTGCCAGCAGCTCCGGGAGGATTGGGACCCTCGGCACAGATACGCAGTATTTT; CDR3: CASSSGRIGTLGTDTQYF
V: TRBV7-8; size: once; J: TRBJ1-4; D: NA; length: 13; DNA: TGCGCCAGCGGTCCGGCAACTAATGAAAAACTGTTTTTT; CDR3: CASGPATNEKLFF
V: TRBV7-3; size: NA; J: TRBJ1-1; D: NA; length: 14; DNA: TGTGCCAGCAGCTTATTAGGGGCGAACACTGAAGCTTTCTTT; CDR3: CASSLLGANTEAFF
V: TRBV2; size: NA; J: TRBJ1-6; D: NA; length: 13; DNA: TGTGCCAGCAGTGAACGGGACGCAAGGCCCCTCCACTTT; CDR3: CASSERDARPLHF
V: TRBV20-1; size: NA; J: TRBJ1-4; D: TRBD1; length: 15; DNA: TGCAGTGCTAGGGGGACAGAGGCAACTAATGAAAAACTGTTTTTT; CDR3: CSARGTEATNEKLFF
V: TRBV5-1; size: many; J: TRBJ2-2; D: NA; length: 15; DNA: TGCGCCACCCCTCGGCTGGGATCGAACACCGGGGAGCTGTTTTTT; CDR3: CATPRLGSNTGELFF
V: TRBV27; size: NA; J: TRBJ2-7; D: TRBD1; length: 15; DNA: TGTGCCAGCAGTCGCCGGGACAGATATACCGGGGAGCAGTACTTC; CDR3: CASSRRDRYTGEQYF
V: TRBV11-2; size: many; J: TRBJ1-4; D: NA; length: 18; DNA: TGTGCCAGCAGCCCTCCCCAGAGACAGGCTACAACTAATGAAAAACTGTTTTTT; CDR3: CASSPPQRQATTNEKLFF
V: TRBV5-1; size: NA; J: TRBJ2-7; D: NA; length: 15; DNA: TGCGCCAGCAGCCTGCTCCCGTCTTCCTCCTACGAGCAGTACTTC; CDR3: CASSLLPSSSYEQYF
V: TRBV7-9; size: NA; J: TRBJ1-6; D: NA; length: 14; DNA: TGTGCCAGCAGCTTACGTTTGAGGAATTCACCCCTCCACTTT; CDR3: CASSLRLRNSPLHF
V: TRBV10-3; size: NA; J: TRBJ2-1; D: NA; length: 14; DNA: TGTGCCATCATTGCCTCCTTGACGGTCAATGAGCAGTTCTTC; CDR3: CAIIASLTVNEQFF
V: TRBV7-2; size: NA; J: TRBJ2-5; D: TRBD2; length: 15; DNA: TGTGCCAGCAGCTTCGTCGGGGGAGGGCCCGAGACCCAGTACTTC; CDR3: CASSFVGGGPETQYF
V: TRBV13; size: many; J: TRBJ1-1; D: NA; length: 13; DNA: TGTGCCAGCAGCATACCAGGGTATACTGAAGCTTTCTTT; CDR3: CASSIPGYTEAFF
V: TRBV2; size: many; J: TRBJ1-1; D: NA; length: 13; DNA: TGTGCCAGCCACCCCGGAGTAAACACTGAAGCTTTCTTT; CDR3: CASHPGVNTEAFF
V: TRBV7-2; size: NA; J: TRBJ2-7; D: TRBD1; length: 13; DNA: TGTGCCAGCACCCGGACAGGGCCCTACGAGCAGTACTTC; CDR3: CASTRTGPYEQYF
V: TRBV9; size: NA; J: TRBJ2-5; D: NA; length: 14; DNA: TGTGCCAGCAGCTCCCGGACCAACCAAGAGACCCAGTACTTC; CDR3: CASSSRTNQETQYF
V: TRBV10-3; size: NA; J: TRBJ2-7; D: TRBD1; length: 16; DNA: TGTGCCAGCAGAAACCCTTCCGGGACAGGGGGCGGCGAGCAGTACTTC; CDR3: CASRNPSGTGGGEQYF
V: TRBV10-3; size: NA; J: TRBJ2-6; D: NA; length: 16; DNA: TGTGCCATCAGTGATGCAGGGCGGTCTGGGGCCAACGTCCTGACTTTC; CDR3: CAISDAGRSGANVLTF
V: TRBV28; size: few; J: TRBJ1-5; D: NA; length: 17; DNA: TGTGCCAGCAGTGACCCCAGTCCCGATTATAGCAATCAGCCCCAGCATTTT; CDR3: CASSDPSPDYSNQPQHF